This entry concerns a single T cell receptor (beta chain). The data stem from a study of blood T cell repertoires in COVID-19. Study as a whole: Sites in the United States, Italy and Spain provided acute and convalescent COVID-19 samples. Sample material is recorded as cDNA or gDNA derived from T cells, B-cell-depleted T cells, or PBMCs.

The CDR3 covers 15 residues. Germline V gives CDR1 SGHTA, CDR2 FQGNSA. The V and J ends lost 4 bases and 12 bases, in that order; junction bases with no gene match: 16. Original processing notes: Reference gene primers were amplified, and this amplification served to estimate nucleated cell counts. The table came from immunoSEQ multiplex PCR; TCRdb's copy has only in-frame clones and leaves some out. The D gene and trimming were derived from the DNA, and the V and J assignments and clone size from that table. The profile covers 200,000 to 250,000 clones, with about 83% appearing a single time and around 1.3% taken by the ten largest.

The sample consisted of peripheral blood. This TCR was recovered from a woman in her thirties with COVID-19, enrolled during active disease. The chain couples TRBV7-2 to TRBJ1-2; 8 nucleotides match TRBD1. The CDR3: CASSSLIQRTGQDTF. CDR3 DNA sequence: TGTGCCAGCAGCTCCTTGATACAAAGGACAGGGCAGGACACCTTC.